The entry that follows covers one T cell receptor (beta chain) sequence. This entry comes from a study of blood T cell repertoires in COVID-19. CDR1 is MDHEN and CDR2 is SYDVKM in the germline V gene. CDR3 length: 13 amino acids. V lost 7 bases, J lost 8 bases, and 7 bases stayed unmatched. Original processing methods: How many nucleated cells were present was estimated from reference gene primer amplification. The assay was immunoSEQ multiplex PCR, and TCRdb's table has in-frame clones only and misses some. That table gives V, J and clone size, and the DNA gave D and trimming. The table has over 250,000 clones, 89% seen once.

Material: peripheral blood. This TCR was sampled from a woman aged 55-70 years with acute or convalescent COVID-19. The genes are TRBV28 and TRBJ1-2; TRBD1 matches at 10 bases. The CDR3 DNA follows: TGTGCCAGCACGGGACAGGGGTGGGTCGGCTACACCTTC. Protein: CASTGQGWVGYTF.